These 22 T cell receptor beta chains originate from one sample sequenced in a study of CD8 T cells in ankylosing spondylitis (dated by TCRdb to about 2017). Library generation was performed with 5' RACE. The run used an Illumina HiSeq 2500. In-frame beta chains were kept once TCRdb had trimmed the public reads at Q25 with fastp and called clones with MiXCR. Entries that share a CDR3 protein sequence are merged under the most common genes and DNA. In this sample the table shows about 300,000 distinct CDR3 sequences, about 20% of which occur a single time. Roughly 3.6% of the sample rests with the top ten. The sample was blood, either unsorted or a sorted T cell fraction (not recorded which). These receptors all stem from a female donor with ankylosing spondylitis or in good health (not recorded which).

This chain links TRBV27 with TRBJ2-1; TRBD2 matches 9 bases. J gave up 3 bases and V 6 bases, and 6 bases lay outside the gene matches. Germline-derived CDR1 and CDR2 are MNHEY and SMNVEV (reference sequence). CDR3 length: 15 residues. CDR3 amino acids: CASSPLAGNYNEQFF. CDR3 in DNA: TGTGCCAGCAGCCCCCTAGCGGGGAACTACAATGAGCAGTTCTTC.

In the case of this clonotype: A much larger clone lies a single base off, so this may be a read error. V gene TRBV12-3 or TRBV12-4 combines with J gene TRBJ2-1, with D uncertain. The CDR3 is 16 residues long. Trimming took off 2 bases at V and 5 bases at J, with 16 bases between the two ends. The CDR3 spells CASSLYRPAIDNEQFF. In DNA, the CDR3 is TGTGCCAGCAGTTTATATCGGCCAGCCATAGACAATGAGCAGTTCTTC.

This clonotype was counted between two and nine times. The gene calls are TRBV9 and TRBJ2-7; the D is unclear. The CDR3 spans 15 residues. Per the germline V gene, CDR1 is SGDLS and CDR2 is YYNGEE. Trimming left V 0 bases short and J 4 bases short, with 14 bases between. DNA of the CDR3: TGTGCCAGCAGCGTAGGGGGTACGAGTACGTACGAGCAGTACTTC. This translates into CASSVGGTSTYEQYF.

The rearrangement uses TRBV20-1 and TRBJ2-1, with D perhaps TRBD1 or TRBD2 (5 bases each). The V and J ends lost 5 bases and 7 bases respectively, with 9 bases between them. The CDR3 runs 11 residues. Germline CDR1 is DFQATT and CDR2 is SNEGSKA (reference sequence). CDR3 protein: CSAGWGNEQFF. CDR3 DNA sequence: TGCAGTGCTGGCTGGGGGAATGAGCAGTTCTTC.

The CDR3 loop is CASSLTRISYNEQFF. The CDR3 DNA reads TGCGCCAGCAGCTTGACTAGAATCAGCTACAATGAGCAGTTCTTC. The rearrangement links TRBV5-1 to TRBJ2-1; maybe TRBD2 (5 bases). CDR3 length: 15 amino acids. Germline-derived CDR1 and CDR2 are SGHRS and YFSETQ. V lost 1 base to trimming and J lost 3 bases, with 11 bases between them.

This clonotype was counted only a few times. This chain uses TRBV20-1 with TRBJ2-5; D gene unclear. Looked up from germline, CDR1 is DFQATT and CDR2 is SNEGSKA (reference sequence). This CDR3 has 14 residues. Trimming removed 0 bases at V and 5 bases at J, with 13 bases between. CDR3 nucleotides: TGCAGTGCTAGAGAGAGTCCTCTGGGGGAGACCCAGTACTTC. Translating it yields CSARESPLGETQYF.

This clonotype was detected only a few times. The chain carries TRBV7-9 and TRBJ1-1; D uncertain. Trimming took 7 bases from V and 7 from J, leaving 19 bases between them. Germline V CDR1 and CDR2: SEHNR, FQNEAQ (reference sequence). The CDR3 sequence is 14 residues long. CDR3 protein: CASTPPHSSGEAFF. The CDR3 DNA reads as TGTGCCAGCACCCCGCCCCACTCCTCAGGTGAAGCTTTCTTT.

This chain uses TRBV4-1 with TRBJ2-1; D not resolved. CDR3 length equals 15 residues. The germline V gene has CDR1 MGHRA and CDR2 YSYEKL. V dropped 4 bases and J dropped 6 bases, with 16 bases sitting between them. The CDR3 sequence is CASSPLSTEINEQFF. The CDR3 DNA reads as TGCGCCAGCAGCCCTCTTTCCACGGAAATCAATGAGCAGTTCTTC.

In its sample, this clonotype was seen once. The chain combines TRBV27 with TRBJ2-1; D may correspond to TRBD1 or TRBD2 (5 bases each). CDR1 is MNHEY and CDR2 is SMNVEV in the germline V gene (reference sequence). The CDR3 extends over 15 amino acids. The V end lost 6 bases, the J end lost 6 bases, and 18 bases lay between the germline ends. The CDR3 nucleotides are TGTGCCAGCAGCATTCGGGGACGGGACGTCAATGAGCAGTTCTTC. Its translation is CASSIRGRDVNEQFF.

The V call is TRBV7-3, the J call TRBJ2-2, with 7 nucleotides matching TRBD1. This CDR3 has 13 residues. The germline V gene encodes CDR1 SGHTA and CDR2 FQGTGA. V was clipped by 4 bases and J by 6 bases; unmatched bases: 2. The CDR3 region is CASSYRGAGELFF. CDR3 bases: TGTGCCAGCAGCTACAGGGGCGCCGGGGAGCTGTTTTTT.

V usage is TRBV7-2 and J usage is TRBJ2-1; a weak D match, TRBD2 (6 bases). Germline lookup yields CDR1 SGHTA and CDR2 FQGNSA. The germline V and J ends were trimmed by 2 bases and 4 bases, with 12 bases remaining between them. This CDR3 contains 15 residues. CDR3 protein: CASSLMSSVYNEQFF. DNA for the CDR3: TGTGCCAGCAGCTTAATGTCTAGCGTTTACAATGAGCAGTTCTTC. Based on the CDR3 plus reference TRBV7-2 and TRBJ2-1, the full variable domain is GAGVSQSPSNKVTEKGKDVELRCDPISGHTALYWYRQSLGQGLEFLIYFQGNSAPDKSGLPSDRFSAERTGGSVSTLTIQRTQQEDSAVYLCASSLMSSVYNEQFFGPGTRLTVL.

The V and J genes are TRBV12-3 or TRBV12-4 and TRBJ2-7, with D possibly being TRBD2 (6 bases). Trimming left V 0 bases short and J 6 bases short, with 15 bases between. The CDR3 contains 15 residues. CDR3 region: CASSLARDSRGEQYF. CDR3 sequence (DNA): TGTGCCAGCAGTTTAGCGCGGGACTCCCGGGGCGAGCAGTACTTC.

This chain uses TRBV5-1 with TRBJ2-7; D gene ambiguous. The CDR3 covers 13 residues. V shed 4 bases and J shed 4 bases, with 12 bases lying between them. CDR1 SGHRS and CDR2 YFSETQ come from the germline V gene. CDR3 nucleotides: TGCGCCAGCAGCCATTCCGACTTTTACGAGCAGTACTTC. This translates into CASSHSDFYEQYF. Filled out from reference TRBV5-1 and TRBJ2-7, the complete variable domain reads KAGVTQTPRYLIKTRGQQVTLSCSPISGHRSVSWYQQTPGQGLQFLFEYFSETQRNKGNFPGRFSGRQFSNSRSEMNVSTLELGDSALYLCASSHSDFYEQYFGPGTRLTVT.

The rearrangement joins TRBV6-5 to TRBJ1-1; D ambiguous. Trimming cost V 0 bases and J 0 bases, with 8 bases left between them. The germline CDR1 and CDR2 sequences are MNHEY and SVGAGI. This CDR3 contains 15 residues. The CDR3 sequence is CASSYSRQLNTEAFF. DNA of the CDR3: TGTGCCAGCAGTTACTCCCGGCAATTGAACACTGAAGCTTTCTTT.

The genes are TRBV19 and TRBJ1-5; D uncertain. The CDR3 loop spans 12 amino acids. Trimming removed 2 bases from V and 4 bases from J, with 3 bases in between. Germline values: CDR1 LNHDA, CDR2 SQIVND (reference sequence). The CDR3 here is CASSISNQPQHF. In nucleotides, the CDR3 is TGTGCCAGTAGTATAAGTAATCAGCCCCAGCATTTT.

In this sample, this clonotype turned up a few times. This chain links TRBV20-1 with TRBJ2-1, with 10 bases lining up with TRBD2. This CDR3 contains 15 residues. V trimming: 6 bases; J trimming: 8 bases; junction bases outside the gene matches: 13. Germline values: CDR1 DFQATT, CDR2 SNEGSKA (reference sequence). The CDR3 region has the DNA TGCAGTGCCGCCAGCCTAGCGGGAGTTCGTGATGAGCAGTTCTTC. Protein: CSAASLAGVRDEQFF.

This sequence joins TRBV7-2 and TRBJ2-3; D is perhaps TRBD1 (5 bases). The CDR3 is 16 residues long. CDR1 SGHTA and CDR2 FQGNSA come from the germline V gene. Trimming cost V 3 bases and J 3 bases, with 16 bases left between them. CDR3 nucleotide sequence: TGTGCCAGCAGCTTGCAGGGCCTTTTCCGAACAGATACGCAGTATTTT. Its protein product is CASSLQGLFRTDTQYF.

The chain recombines TRBV10-3 with TRBJ1-2; possibly TRBD1 for D (5 bases). Germline V gives CDR1 ENHRY, CDR2 SYGVKD. This CDR3 region has 14 residues. The CDR3 spells CATSRGEANYGYTF. The CDR3 region has the DNA TGTGCAACCTCTCGAGGGGAAGCCAACTATGGCTACACCTTC.

The rearrangement joins TRBV20-1 to TRBJ2-4; 7 bases fit TRBD2. Unmatched junction bases numbered 6, after V lost 0 bases and J lost 4 bases. Germline CDR1 DFQATT, CDR2 SNEGSKA (reference sequence). This CDR3 spans 15 amino acids. The CDR3 is CSARDVPGGKNIQYF. CDR3 DNA: TGCAGTGCTAGAGATGTTCCGGGAGGTAAAAACATTCAGTACTTC.

There are many counts of this clonotype. The V call is TRBV5-1, the J call TRBJ1-5; 9 bases align to TRBD1. The germline CDR1 and CDR2 sequences are SGHRS and YFSETQ. V shed 0 bases and J 8 bases; nucleotides not matched to a gene: 3. This CDR3 has 14 amino acids. CDR3 amino acids: CASSLGTGVKPQHF. For the CDR3, the DNA is TGCGCCAGCAGCTTGGGGACAGGGGTGAAGCCCCAGCATTTT.

The chain employs TRBV2 and TRBJ2-1; D not resolved. V was cut by 7 bases and J by 5 bases, with 12 bases left in between. This CDR3 is built from 13 residues. Looked up from germline, CDR1 is SNHLY and CDR2 is FYNNEI. The chain's CDR3 is CASKADRNNEQFF. CDR3 nucleotide sequence: TGTGCCAGCAAGGCGGATAGAAACAATGAGCAGTTCTTC.

This clonotype was observed a few times. The chain is built from TRBV7-2 and TRBJ2-5, with TRBD2 as a possible D gene (6 bases). Germline CDR1 and CDR2: SGHTA and FQGNSA. The CDR3 consists of 12 residues. V was cut by 4 bases and J by 8 bases, with 11 bases left in between. The CDR3, as DNA: TGTGCCAGCAGCTCGGGAGAATTAACCCAGTACTTC. Amino acid sequence: CASSSGELTQYF.